The clone carrying this T cell receptor beta chain showed up many times. This entry is derived from a study of neurological immune-mediated disorders. The cell input for sorted libraries was roughly 900,000, and those cells were CD4+ or CD8+ T cells. The germline V gene encodes CDR1 SQVTM and CDR2 ANQGSEA. This CDR3 spans 17 amino acids. Between the trimmed V and J ends, which lost 0 bases and 1 base, there was a span of 16 bases. Synthesis of cDNA was accomplished via 5'RACE employing 10-nucleotide random UMIs. One entry per CDR3 protein, called by TCRdb with MiXCR from the 5' RACE reads. Among around 20,000 distinct CDR3 sequences, 5.5% to 8% were seen once, and the ten largest hold 40% to 45%.

The sample comprised CD8+ T cells from blood. The V and J genes are TRBV29-1 and TRBJ1-3; D unclear. The TCR was taken from a man aged 18 to 35 in good health. DNA of the CDR3: TGCAGCGTTGAAGATATGGAGGGAAAAGCTTCTGGAAACACCATATATTTT. This codes for CSVEDMEGKASGNTIYF.